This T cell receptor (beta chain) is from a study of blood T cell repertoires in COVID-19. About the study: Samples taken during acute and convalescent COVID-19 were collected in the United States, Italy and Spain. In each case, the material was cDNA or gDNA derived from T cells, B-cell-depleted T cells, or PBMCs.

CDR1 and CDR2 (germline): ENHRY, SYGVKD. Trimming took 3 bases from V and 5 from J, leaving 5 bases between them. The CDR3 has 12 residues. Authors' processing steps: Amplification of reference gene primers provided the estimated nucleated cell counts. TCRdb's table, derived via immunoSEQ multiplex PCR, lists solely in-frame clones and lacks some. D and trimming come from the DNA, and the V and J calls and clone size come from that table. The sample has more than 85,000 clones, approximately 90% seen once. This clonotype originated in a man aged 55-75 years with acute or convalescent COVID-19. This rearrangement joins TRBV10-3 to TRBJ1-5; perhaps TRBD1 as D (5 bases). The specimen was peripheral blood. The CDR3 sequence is CAISDRDQPQHF. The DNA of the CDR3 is TGTGCCATCAGTGACAGGGATCAGCCCCAGCATTTT.